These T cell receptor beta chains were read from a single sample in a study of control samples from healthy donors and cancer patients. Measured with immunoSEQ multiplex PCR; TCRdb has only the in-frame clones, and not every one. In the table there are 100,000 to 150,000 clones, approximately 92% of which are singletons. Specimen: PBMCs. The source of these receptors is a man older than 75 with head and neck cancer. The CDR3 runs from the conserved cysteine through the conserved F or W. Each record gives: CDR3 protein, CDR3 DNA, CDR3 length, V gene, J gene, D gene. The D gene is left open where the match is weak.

CDR3: CASRAAPNIQYF; DNA: TGTGCCAGCCGCGCGGCCCCGAACATTCAGTACTTC; length: 12; V: TRBV12-3/TRBV12-4; J: TRBJ2-4; D: .
CDR3: CASSLQPYEQYF; DNA: TGTGCCAGCAGCCTACAACCCTACGAGCAGTACTTC; length: 12; V: TRBV13; J: TRBJ2-7; D: .
CDR3: CASSQQTGAMGNQPQHF; DNA: TGTGCCAGTAGTCAACAGACAGGGGCGATGGGCAATCAGCCCCAGCATTTT; length: 17; V: TRBV19; J: TRBJ1-5; D: TRBD1
CDR3: CASSQEEGMNTEAFF; DNA: TGCGCCAGCAGCCAAGAGGAGGGAATGAACACTGAAGCTTTCTTT; length: 15; V: TRBV4-1; J: TRBJ1-1; D: .
CDR3: CASSFASGSPGANVLTF; DNA: TGTGCCAGCAGCTTTGCTAGCGGGAGCCCTGGGGCCAACGTCCTGACTTTC; length: 17; V: TRBV7-9; J: TRBJ2-6; D: TRBD2
CDR3: CASSFIPGQGATNYGYTF; DNA: TGTGCCAGTAGTTTCATTCCGGGACAGGGGGCGACTAACTATGGCTACACCTTC; length: 18; V: TRBV19; J: TRBJ1-2; D: TRBD1
CDR3: CAWSVVMLDRANSPLHF; DNA: TGTGCCTGGAGTGTCGTTATGTTGGACAGGGCAAATTCACCCCTCCACTTT; length: 17; V: TRBV30; J: TRBJ1-6; D: TRBD1
CDR3: CASSTGTGSNSPLHF; DNA: TGTGCCAGCAGCACCGGGACAGGGAGCAATTCACCCCTCCACTTT; length: 15; V: TRBV9; J: TRBJ1-6; D: TRBD1
CDR3: CASIREVGQPQHF; DNA: TGTGCCAGCATTCGGGAGGTTGGACAGCCCCAGCATTTT; length: 13; V: TRBV6-6; J: TRBJ1-5; D: .
CDR3: CASSLLTSGGSYTDTQYF; DNA: TGTGCCAGCAGTCTACTGACTAGCGGGGGGTCGTACACAGATACGCAGTATTTT; length: 18; V: TRBV27; J: TRBJ2-3; D: TRBD2
CDR3: CASSIAGVSTGELFF; DNA: TGTGCCAGTAGTATAGCGGGAGTGTCAACCGGGGAGCTGTTTTTT; length: 15; V: TRBV19; J: TRBJ2-2; D: .
CDR3: CASRLGLALYYEQYF; DNA: TGCGCCAGCAGGTTGGGGCTCGCCCTCTACTACGAGCAGTACTTC; length: 15; V: TRBV5-1; J: TRBJ2-7; D: .